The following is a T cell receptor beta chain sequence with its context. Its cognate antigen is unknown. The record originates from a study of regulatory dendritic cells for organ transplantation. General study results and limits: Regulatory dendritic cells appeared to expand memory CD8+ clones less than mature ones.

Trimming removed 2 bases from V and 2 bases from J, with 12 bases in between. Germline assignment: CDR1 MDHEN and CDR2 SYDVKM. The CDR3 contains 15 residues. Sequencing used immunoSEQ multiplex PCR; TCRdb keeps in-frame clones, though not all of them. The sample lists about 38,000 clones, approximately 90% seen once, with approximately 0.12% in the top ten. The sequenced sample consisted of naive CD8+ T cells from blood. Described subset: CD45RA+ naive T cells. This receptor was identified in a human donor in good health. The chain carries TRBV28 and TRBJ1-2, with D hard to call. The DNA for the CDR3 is TGTGCCAGCAGTTTACTGGGCGACTACAACTATGGCTACACCTTC. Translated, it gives CASSLLGDYNYGYTF.